This T cell receptor beta chain emerged from a study of blood T cells in healthy people across ages. This clonotype was found a few times. V was pared by 4 bases and J by 3 bases, with 10 bases of the junction left unmatched. The germline gives CDR1 SGHRS, CDR2 YFSETQ. The CDR3 totals 15 residues. Primers used in a second PCR of roughly 6 to 11 cycles were a sample-barcoded 5' primer and a J-beta primer mix. TCRdb analysed the 5' RACE reads with MiXCR anew, one entry per CDR3 protein. The table records under 1,000,000 distinct CDR3 sequences, more than 35% of them present only once. Extraction of total RNA produced a minimum of 5 micrograms from each sample.

Source material: blood. The source is a man at least 80 years old in good health. The rearrangement links TRBV5-1 to TRBJ2-7; 7 bases match TRBD1. CDR3 sequence (DNA): TGCGCCAGCAGCACCGCCCTGACAGGGTTCTACGAGCAGTACTTC. Protein sequence: CASSTALTGFYEQYF.